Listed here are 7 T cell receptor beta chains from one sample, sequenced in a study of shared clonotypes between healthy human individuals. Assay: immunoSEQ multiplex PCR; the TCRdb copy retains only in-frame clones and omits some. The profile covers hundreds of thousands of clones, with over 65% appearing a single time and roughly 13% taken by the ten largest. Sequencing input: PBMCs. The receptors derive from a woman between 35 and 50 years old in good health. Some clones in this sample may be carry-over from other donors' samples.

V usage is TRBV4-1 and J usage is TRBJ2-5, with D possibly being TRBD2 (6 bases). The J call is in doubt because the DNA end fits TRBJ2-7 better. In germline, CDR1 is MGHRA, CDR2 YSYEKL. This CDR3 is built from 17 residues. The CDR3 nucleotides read TGCGCCAGCAGTCCCTCGGGACTCCACCCTATGGATTACGAGCAGTACTTC. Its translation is CASSPSGLHPMDYEQYF.

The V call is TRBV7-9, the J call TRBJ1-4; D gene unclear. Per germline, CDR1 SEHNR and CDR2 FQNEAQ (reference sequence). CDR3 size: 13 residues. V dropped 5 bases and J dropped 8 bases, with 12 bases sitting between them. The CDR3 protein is CASSPANSEKLFF. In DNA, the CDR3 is TGTGCCAGCAGCCCCGCAAACTCGGAAAAACTGTTTTTT. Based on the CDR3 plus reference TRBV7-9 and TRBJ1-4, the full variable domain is DTGVSQNPRHKITKRGQNVTFRCDPISEHNRLYWYRQTLGQGPEFLTYFQNEAQLEKSRLLSDRFSAERPKGSFSTLEIQRTEQGDSAMYLCASSPANSEKLFFGSGTQLSVL.

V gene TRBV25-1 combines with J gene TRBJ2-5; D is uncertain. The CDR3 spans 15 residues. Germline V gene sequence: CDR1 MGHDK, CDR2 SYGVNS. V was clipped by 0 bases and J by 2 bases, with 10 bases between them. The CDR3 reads CASSEYGRKQETQYF. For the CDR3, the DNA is TGTGCCAGCAGTGAATATGGTAGGAAACAAGAGACCCAGTACTTC.

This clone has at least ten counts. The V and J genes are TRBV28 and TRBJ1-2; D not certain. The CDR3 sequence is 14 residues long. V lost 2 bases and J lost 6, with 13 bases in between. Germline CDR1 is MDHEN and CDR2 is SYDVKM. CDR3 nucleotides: TGTGCCAGCAGTTTAGGAGCGGAGAGCAATGGCTACACCTTC. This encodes CASSLGAESNGYTF.

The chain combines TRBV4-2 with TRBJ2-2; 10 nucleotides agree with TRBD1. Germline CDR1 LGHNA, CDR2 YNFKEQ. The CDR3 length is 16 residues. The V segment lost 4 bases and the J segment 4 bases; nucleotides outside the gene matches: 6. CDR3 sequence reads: CASSPWDRGSTGELFF. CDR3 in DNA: TGTGCCAGCAGCCCCTGGGACAGGGGAAGCACCGGGGAGCTGTTTTTT.

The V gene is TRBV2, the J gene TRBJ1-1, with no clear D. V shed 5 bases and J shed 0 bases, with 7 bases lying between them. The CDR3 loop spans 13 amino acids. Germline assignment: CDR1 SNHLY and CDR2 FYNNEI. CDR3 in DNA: TGTGCCAGCAGTAAAGACATGAACACTGAAGCTTTCTTT. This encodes CASSKDMNTEAFF.

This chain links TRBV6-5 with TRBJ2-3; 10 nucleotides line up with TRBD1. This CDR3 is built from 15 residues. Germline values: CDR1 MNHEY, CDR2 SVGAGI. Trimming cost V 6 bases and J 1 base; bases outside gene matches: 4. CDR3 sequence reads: CASSGGTGGTDTQYF. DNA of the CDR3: TGTGCCAGCAGCGGGGGGACAGGGGGCACAGATACGCAGTATTTT.